Below, 27 T cell receptor beta chains from the same sample are listed, as sequenced in a study of shared clonotypes between healthy human individuals. Measured with immunoSEQ multiplex PCR; TCRdb has only the in-frame clones, and not every one. The data show 1,500,000 or so clones, with approximately 98.5% seen just once and under 0.45% held by the top ten. Sample: naive CD4+ T cells sorted from blood. Indicated subset: CD45RA+ positively selected. The receptor set was obtained from a man aged 30 to 39 in good health.

The V call is TRBV9, the J call TRBJ2-1, with 13 bases lining up with TRBD2. CDR3 length: 15 residues. Germline V gene sequence: CDR1 SGDLS, CDR2 YYNGEE. V was pared by 2 bases and J by 9 bases, with 5 bases of the junction left unmatched. Here the CDR3 reads CASSVSTSGRSEQFF. CDR3 sequence (DNA): TGTGCCAGCAGCGTTTCGACTAGCGGGAGGTCTGAGCAGTTCTTC.

In its sample, this clone was seen once. This chain connects TRBV29-1 to TRBJ2-7, with 9 bases lining up with TRBD1. V lost 7 bases and J lost 6; bases outside the gene matches: 10. Germline lookup yields CDR1 SQVTM and CDR2 ANQGSEA. CDR3 length: 13 residues. As DNA, the CDR3 is TGCAGCGCCCGGGACAGGGCGGTTGTCGAGCAGTACTTC. Protein: CSARDRAVVEQYF.

The CDR3 nucleotides read TGCGCCAGCAGCTCTTACGGGACAGGGGGCAATGAGCAGTTCTTC. As protein: CASSSYGTGGNEQFF. The chain recombines TRBV5-1 with TRBJ2-1, with TRBD1 matching over 11 bases. Trimming removed 3 bases from V and 6 bases from J; junction bases left unmatched: 5. The CDR3 totals 15 residues. Germline V lookup: CDR1 SGHRS, CDR2 YFSETQ.

About this clone itself: Other DNA sequences of this sample code for an identical CDR3. The chain is built from TRBV10-3 and TRBJ2-6, with D unclear. Trimming shortened V by 2 bases and J by 0 bases, and 5 bases separated the two germline ends. CDR1 and CDR2 (germline): ENHRY, SYGVKD. CDR3 length: 15 amino acids. The CDR3 DNA is TGTGCCATCAGTGAGCTCGGCTCTGGGGCCAACGTCCTGACTTTC. This translates into CAISELGSGANVLTF.

As concerns this clone: Germline is not matched at one junction end, which may reflect a read error. V and J are TRBV7-2 and TRBJ2-5, with D hard to call. Germline-derived CDR1 and CDR2 are SGHTA and FQGNSA. The CDR3 sequence is 15 residues long. The CDR3 region has the DNA TGTGCCAGCAGCAGACTCGTCCTTGTTCAAGGGACCCAGTACTTC. Protein product: CASSRLVLVQGTQYF. Based on the CDR3 plus reference TRBV7-2 and TRBJ2-5, the full variable domain is GAGVSQSPSNKVTEKGKDVELRCDPISGHTALYWYRQSLGQGLEFLIYFQGNSAPDKSGLPSDRFSAERTGGSVSTLTIQRTQQEDSAVYLCASSRLVLVQGTQYFGPGTRLLVL.

The rearrangement uses TRBV9 and TRBJ1-2; weak D call: TRBD1 (6 bases). The CDR3 has 14 residues. Trimming pared 0 bases from V and 6 bases from J, leaving 12 bases between. Germline V CDR1 and CDR2: SGDLS, YYNGEE. In nucleotides, the CDR3 is TGTGCCAGCAGCGTAGTGTCAGGGGTTAATGGCTACACCTTC. This encodes CASSVVSGVNGYTF.

This chain connects TRBV5-5 to TRBJ2-5; weak D call: TRBD1 (6 bases). Trimming cost V 1 base and J 5 bases, with 12 bases left between them. The CDR3 spans 14 residues. Germline loops: CDR1 SGHKS, CDR2 YYEKEE (reference sequence). The CDR3 protein is CASSLSGDMETQYF. The CDR3 nucleotides are TGTGCCAGCAGCTTGTCAGGGGATATGGAGACCCAGTACTTC.

This clone was seen once. V and J are TRBV28 and TRBJ2-5, with D perhaps assigned TRBD1 or TRBD2 (5 bases each). The V gene lost 7 bases and the J gene lost 4 bases, with 19 bases spanning the gap. The CDR3 sequence is 15 residues long. CDR1 MDHEN and CDR2 SYDVKM come from the germline V gene. The DNA of the CDR3 is TGTGCCAGCAATCTCCAGGGAGACCCGCGAGAGACCCAGTACTTC. Its protein product is CASNLQGDPRETQYF.

The V and J genes are TRBV7-2 and TRBJ1-5; TRBD1 agrees at 9 bases. J was trimmed by 6 bases and V by 5 bases; bases with no gene match: 20. The CDR3 runs to 19 residues. Germline CDR1 reads SGHTA; CDR2 reads FQGNSA. The CDR3 coding sequence is TGTGCCAGCAGCCGCCATCCCCAGGACAGGGGCGGTTCCTTTCAGCCCCAGCATTTT. Residues: CASSRHPQDRGGSFQPQHF.

This chain connects TRBV4-1 to TRBJ1-3; D call uncertain. Germline CDR1 reads MGHRA; CDR2 reads YSYEKL. This CDR3 spans 14 amino acids. Trimming shortened V by 2 bases and J by 4 bases, and 9 bases separated the two germline ends. The CDR3 DNA reads TGCGCCAGCAGCCAATCCTCCTCGGGAAACACCATATATTTT. Protein sequence: CASSQSSSGNTIYF.

The rearrangement joins TRBV29-1 to TRBJ1-1, with D possibly matching TRBD1 (6 bases). The CDR3 sequence is 13 residues long. V was shortened by 7 bases and J by 4 bases, with 16 bases between the two germline ends. CDR1 is SQVTM, CDR2 ANQGSEA, per germline. The CDR3 is CSGRRDNPTEAFF. The CDR3 DNA sequence: TGCAGCGGGCGCAGGGACAATCCCACTGAAGCTTTCTTT. Combining the CDR3 with reference TRBV29-1 and TRBJ1-1 gives the whole variable domain SAVISQKPSRDICQRGTSLTIQCQVDSQVTMMFWYRQQPGQSLTLIATANQGSEATYESGFVIDKFPISRPNLTFSTLTVSNMSPEDSSIYLCSGRRDNPTEAFFGQGTRLTVV.

This sequence joins TRBV30 and TRBJ2-2; the match to TRBD1 covers 9 bases. The V segment lost 3 bases and the J segment 7 bases; nucleotides outside the gene matches: 9. The CDR3 sequence is 15 residues long. CDR1 and CDR2 (germline): GTSNPN, SVGIG (reference sequence). The CDR3 DNA reads TGTGCCTGGAGCGTTTATACAGGGGGCATCGGGGAGCTGTTTTTT. Residues: CAWSVYTGGIGELFF.

This clone has a single count. The chain is built from TRBV27 and TRBJ2-3; 7 nucleotides align to TRBD1. The CDR3 sequence is 14 residues long. With 6 bases clipped from V and 4 bases from J, the junction kept 7 bases outside the gene matches. CDR1 is MNHEY, CDR2 SMNVEV, per germline (reference sequence). The CDR3 sequence: CASRYLGGPDTQYF. CDR3 bases: TGTGCCAGCAGATACTTAGGGGGCCCAGATACGCAGTATTTT.

The chain couples TRBV5-1 to TRBJ2-2; D is ambiguous. Germline V gene lookup returns CDR1 SGHRS and CDR2 YFSETQ. V lost 6 bases, J lost 3 bases, and 12 bases lay in between. This CDR3 contains 14 residues. CDR3: CASNPTTYTGELFF. The CDR3 nucleotides are TGCGCCAGCAACCCGACGACCTACACCGGGGAGCTGTTTTTT.

The table lists this clone with a count of one. The rearrangement joins TRBV5-1 to TRBJ2-7; a possible D gene is TRBD1 (5 bases). The V gene's germline CDR1 is SGHRS and CDR2 YFSETQ. V lost 3 bases and J 2 bases, leaving 18 bases between the germline ends. The CDR3 has 16 amino acids. The chain's CDR3 is CASSSPQGSSTYEQYF. CDR3 DNA sequence: TGCGCCAGCAGCTCCCCGCAGGGATCATCCACCTACGAGCAGTACTTC. The variable domain in full, with the rest retrieved from reference TRBV5-1 and TRBJ2-7, is KAGVTQTPRYLIKTRGQQVTLSCSPISGHRSVSWYQQTPGQGLQFLFEYFSETQRNKGNFPGRFSGRQFSNSRSEMNVSTLELGDSALYLCASSSPQGSSTYEQYFGPGTRLTVT.

V gene TRBV14 combines with J gene TRBJ2-7, with 8 bases that match TRBD2. This CDR3 is built from 14 residues. CDR1 and CDR2 (germline): SGHDN, FVKESK. Germline trimming cut 4 bases from V and 3 bases from J; bases unmatched to any gene: 5. CDR3 in DNA: TGTGCCAGCAGCCGGGGACTAGTAGACTACGAGCAGTACTTC. This gives the protein CASSRGLVDYEQYF.

This chain connects TRBV5-5 to TRBJ2-7, with TRBD1 matching 10 bases. Germline-derived CDR1 and CDR2 are SGHKS and YYEKEE (reference sequence). The CDR3 covers 16 residues. V shed 4 bases, J shed 6 bases, and the junction held 13 bases outside the gene matches. Here the CDR3 DNA reads TGTGCCAGCAGCGGACCGGGACAGGGGCCTTTTTCCGAGCAGTACTTC. It specifies CASSGPGQGPFSEQYF.

The chain has TRBV18 and TRBJ2-1; D uncertain. The V end was cut by 0 bases, the J end by 8 bases, with 17 bases between. This CDR3 comprises 16 residues. Germline assignment: CDR1 KGHSH and CDR2 LQKENI. CDR3 protein: CASSPPLEALYYEQFF. The CDR3 region has the DNA TGTGCCAGCTCACCACCCCTCGAAGCTCTTTACTATGAGCAGTTCTTC.

The CDR3: CASSLQGGDIQYF. The CDR3 DNA sequence: TGTGCCAGCAGCTTACAGGGAGGGGACATTCAGTACTTC. V and J are TRBV7-2 and TRBJ2-4, with 7 bases lining up with TRBD2. CDR3 length: 13 amino acids. Germline V gene lookup returns CDR1 SGHTA and CDR2 FQGNSA. V trimming: 2 bases; J trimming: 8 bases; junction bases outside the gene matches: 3.

The chain carries TRBV7-8 and TRBJ2-2, with 8 bases identical to TRBD1. Germline CDR1 reads SGHVS; CDR2 reads FQNEAQ. V shed 5 bases, J shed 6 bases, and the junction held 5 bases outside the gene matches. The CDR3 covers 14 residues. CDR3: CASSGSQGAGELFF. For the CDR3, the DNA is TGTGCCAGCAGCGGGTCACAGGGGGCCGGGGAGCTGTTTTTT.

Comment on this clone: The same CDR3 arises from other DNA sequences in this sample as well. The V gene is TRBV18, the J gene TRBJ2-3, with D perhaps TRBD1 (6 bases). This CDR3 spans 15 amino acids. Germline CDR1 is KGHSH and CDR2 is LQKENI. V lost 3 bases and J lost 2, with 12 bases in between. The CDR3 loop is CASSPPGQATDTQYF. The CDR3 bases are TGTGCCAGCTCACCCCCGGGACAAGCCACAGATACGCAGTATTTT.

The rearrangement uses TRBV9 and TRBJ1-3, with D tentatively TRBD1 (5 bases). The V end lost 4 bases, the J end lost 0 bases, and 14 bases lay between the germline ends. CDR1 is SGDLS and CDR2 is YYNGEE in the germline V gene. CDR3 size: 16 residues. In nucleotides, the CDR3 is TGTGCCAGCAGCTCTGGACACTTAGGCTCTGGAAACACCATATATTTT. It is translated as CASSSGHLGSGNTIYF.

Comments on this clone: Other DNA sequences in the same sample also yield this CDR3. This chain uses TRBV28 with TRBJ2-5, with D unresolved. The CDR3 sequence is 11 residues long. V was clipped by 4 bases and J by 5 bases, with 5 bases between them. CDR1 is MDHEN and CDR2 is SYDVKM in the germline V gene. CDR3: CASSSAETQYF. DNA for the CDR3: TGTGCCAGCAGTTCCGCCGAGACCCAGTACTTC.

J is TRBJ2-7 and V is TRBV28, with D uncertain. Deletions cut 6 bases from V and 4 bases from J, with 10 bases between. Germline V gene data show CDR1 as MDHEN and CDR2 as SYDVKM. The CDR3 consists of 12 residues. DNA for the CDR3: TGTGCCAGCAGATCCAGGCTTTACGAGCAGTACTTC. This translates into CASRSRLYEQYF.

The chain combines TRBV11-3 with TRBJ2-2; D might be TRBD2 (5 bases). V lost 2 bases and J lost 0, with 16 bases in between. CDR1 and CDR2 (germline): SGHNT, YENEEA. This CDR3 is 18 amino acids long. CDR3 bases: TGTGCCAGCAGCTTAAGTACTAGGCTAGGAACGAACACCGGGGAGCTGTTTTTT. Residues: CASSLSTRLGTNTGELFF.

The genes are TRBV28 and TRBJ2-7; maybe TRBD1 (5 bases). The CDR3 has 14 amino acids. Trimming took off 5 bases at V and 0 bases at J, with 11 bases between the two ends. CDR1 and CDR2 from the germline V gene are MDHEN and SYDVKM. The CDR3 bases are TGTGCCAGCAGTGCAGCAGGGTTCTCCTACGAGCAGTACTTC. This gives the protein CASSAAGFSYEQYF.

The V gene is TRBV5-4, the J gene TRBJ2-7; D is unclear. V was cut by 0 bases and J by 6 bases, with 10 bases left in between. CDR1 and CDR2 from the germline V gene are SGHNT and YYREEE (reference sequence). CDR3 length: 13 residues. The DNA of the CDR3 is TGTGCCAGCAGCTTGGGGTCCGGTCGCGAGCAGTACTTC. Its translation: CASSLGSGREQYF.